This entry describes one TCR beta chain. The sample originates from a study of blood T cell repertoires in COVID-19. Study-wide background: Sites across the United States, Italy and Spain contributed samples from acute and convalescent COVID-19.

V was clipped by 3 bases and J by 1 base, with 8 bases between them. The germline V gene encodes CDR1 MNHEY and CDR2 SMNVEV (reference sequence). This CDR3 has 14 amino acids. TCRdb's table, derived via immunoSEQ multiplex PCR, lists solely in-frame clones and lacks some. The data contain about 160,000 clones, approximately 91% of them singletons. Sequenced material: peripheral blood. This sequence originates from a young man with acute or convalescent COVID-19. The genes are TRBV27 and TRBJ2-3; D unresolved. The CDR3 coding sequence is TGTGCCAGCAGTTTCGTCCGGGGCACAGATACGCAGTATTTT. It codes for CASSFVRGTDTQYF.